Included here is one T cell receptor (beta chain) sequence, with context. The ends were cut back, 6 bases at V and 0 bases at J, with 9 bases in the middle. The CDR3 runs to 13 residues. Original methodology: It was from reference gene primer amplification that nucleated cell counts were estimated. The data were produced by immunoSEQ multiplex PCR, yet TCRdb's version contains in-frame clones alone and is incomplete. Clone size and V and J calls were adopted from that table, with D and trimming inferred from the DNA. Among 65,000 to 85,000 clones listed, over 70% were seen once. This record comes from a study of blood T cell repertoires in COVID-19. Overall study: Acute and convalescent COVID-19 specimens originated in the United States, Italy and Spain.

The receptor's source is a man aged 45-60 years with active or convalescent COVID-19. The sequencing input was peripheral blood. This chain uses TRBV12-3 or TRBV12-4 with TRBJ2-7, with D possibly TRBD1 on 6 matching bases. CDR3 in amino acids: CASRPGHSYEQYF. The CDR3 nucleotides are TGTGCCAGCAGACCGGGACACTCCTACGAGCAGTACTTC.